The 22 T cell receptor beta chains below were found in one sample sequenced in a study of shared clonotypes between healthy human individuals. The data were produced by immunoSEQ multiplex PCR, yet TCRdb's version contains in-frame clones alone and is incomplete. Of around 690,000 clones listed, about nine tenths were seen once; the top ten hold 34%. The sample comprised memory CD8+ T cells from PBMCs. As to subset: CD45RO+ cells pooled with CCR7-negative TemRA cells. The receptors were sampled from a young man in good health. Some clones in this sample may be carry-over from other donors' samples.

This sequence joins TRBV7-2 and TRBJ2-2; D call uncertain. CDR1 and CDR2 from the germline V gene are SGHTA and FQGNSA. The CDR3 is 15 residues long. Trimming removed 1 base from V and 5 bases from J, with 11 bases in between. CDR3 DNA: TGTGCCAGCAGCTTAGGCCGACAAGGGACCGGGGAGCTGTTTTTT. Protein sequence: CASSLGRQGTGELFF.

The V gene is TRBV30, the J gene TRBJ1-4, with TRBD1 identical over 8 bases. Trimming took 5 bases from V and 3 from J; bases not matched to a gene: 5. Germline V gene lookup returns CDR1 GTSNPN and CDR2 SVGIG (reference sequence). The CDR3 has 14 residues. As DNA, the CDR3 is TGTGCCTGGCAGGGGGCTCTATCTAATGAAAAACTGTTTTTT. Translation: CAWQGALSNEKLFF.

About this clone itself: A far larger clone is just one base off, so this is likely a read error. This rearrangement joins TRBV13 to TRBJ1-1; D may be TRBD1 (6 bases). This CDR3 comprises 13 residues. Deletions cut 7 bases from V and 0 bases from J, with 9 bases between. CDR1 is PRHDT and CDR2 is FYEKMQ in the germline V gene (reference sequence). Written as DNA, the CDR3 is TGTGCCAGCACCACAGGGCTGAACACTGAAGCTTTCTTT. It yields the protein CASTTGLNTEAFF.

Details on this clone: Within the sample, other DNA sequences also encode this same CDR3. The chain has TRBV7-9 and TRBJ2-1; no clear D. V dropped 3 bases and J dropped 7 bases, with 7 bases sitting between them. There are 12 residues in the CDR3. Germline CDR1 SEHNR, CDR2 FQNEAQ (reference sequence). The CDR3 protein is CASSFGRNEQFF. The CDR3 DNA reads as TGTGCCAGCAGCTTCGGTCGGAATGAGCAGTTCTTC.

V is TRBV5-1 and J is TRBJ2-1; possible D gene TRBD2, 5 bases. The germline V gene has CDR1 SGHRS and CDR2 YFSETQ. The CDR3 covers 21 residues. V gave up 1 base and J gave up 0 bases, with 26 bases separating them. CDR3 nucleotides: TGCGCCAGCAGCTTGTTCCGGGTTAGCGACATACCGAAGGTCTCCTACAATGAGCAGTTCTTC. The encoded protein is CASSLFRVSDIPKVSYNEQFF.

CDR3 nucleotides: TGTGCCAGCAGCTCCCGAGCGGAAGAGGAAGAGACCCAGTACTTC. Protein sequence: CASSSRAEEEETQYF. This chain connects TRBV7-9 to TRBJ2-5; weak D call: TRBD2 (5 bases). Deletions cut 4 bases from V and 3 bases from J, with 15 bases between. This CDR3 contains 15 residues. CDR1 and CDR2 from the germline V gene are SEHNR and FQNEAQ (reference sequence).

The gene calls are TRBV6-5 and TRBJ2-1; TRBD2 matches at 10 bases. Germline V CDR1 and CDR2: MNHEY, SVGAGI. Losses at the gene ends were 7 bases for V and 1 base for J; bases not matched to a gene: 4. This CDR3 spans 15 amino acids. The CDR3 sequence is CASTEREGSYNEQFF. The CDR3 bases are TGTGCCAGCACGGAGCGGGAGGGGTCCTACAATGAGCAGTTCTTC.

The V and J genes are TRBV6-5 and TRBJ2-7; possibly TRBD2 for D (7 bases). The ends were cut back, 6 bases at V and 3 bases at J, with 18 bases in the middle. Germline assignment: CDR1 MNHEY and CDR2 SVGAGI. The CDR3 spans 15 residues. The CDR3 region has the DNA TGTGCCAGCAGCCCGGGGGCGGGAGTTATCTACGAGCAGTACTTC. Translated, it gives CASSPGAGVIYEQYF.

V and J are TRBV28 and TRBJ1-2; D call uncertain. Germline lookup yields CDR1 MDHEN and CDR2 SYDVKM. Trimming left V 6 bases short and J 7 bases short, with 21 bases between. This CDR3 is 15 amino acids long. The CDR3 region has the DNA TGTGCCAGCAGCCCGCGATTATCTGTCGGCTCTGGCTACACCTTC. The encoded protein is CASSPRLSVGSGYTF.

The DNA for the CDR3 is TGTGCCGCCGGGTCTCTCGAAAACATTCAGTACTTC. Protein sequence: CAAGSLENIQYF. The chain combines TRBV28 with TRBJ2-4; D unresolved. V shed 11 bases and J shed 5 bases, with 13 bases lying between them. This CDR3 contains 12 residues. Looked up from germline, CDR1 is MDHEN and CDR2 is SYDVKM.

CDR3 in DNA: TGTGCCAGCAGTTTAATGCGGCCAGATACGCAGTATTTT. This sequence encodes CASSLMRPDTQYF. The chain joins TRBV27 to TRBJ2-3; D unclear. Trimming pared 2 bases from V and 4 bases from J, leaving 7 bases between. The CDR3 length is 13 residues. Germline V lookup: CDR1 MNHEY, CDR2 SMNVEV (reference sequence).

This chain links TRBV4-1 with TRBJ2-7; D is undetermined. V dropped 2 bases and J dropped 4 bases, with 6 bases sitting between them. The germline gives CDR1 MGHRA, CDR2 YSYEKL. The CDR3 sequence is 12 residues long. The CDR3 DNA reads TGCGCCAGCAGCCAAACGGGTTACGAGCAGTACTTC. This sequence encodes CASSQTGYEQYF.

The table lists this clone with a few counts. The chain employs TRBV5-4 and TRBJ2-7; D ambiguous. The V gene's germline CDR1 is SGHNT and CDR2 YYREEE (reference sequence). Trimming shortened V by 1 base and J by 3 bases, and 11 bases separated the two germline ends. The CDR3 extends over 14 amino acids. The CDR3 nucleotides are TGTGCCAGCAGCTTGCGGGTAGGCGACTACGAGCAGTACTTC. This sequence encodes CASSLRVGDYEQYF.

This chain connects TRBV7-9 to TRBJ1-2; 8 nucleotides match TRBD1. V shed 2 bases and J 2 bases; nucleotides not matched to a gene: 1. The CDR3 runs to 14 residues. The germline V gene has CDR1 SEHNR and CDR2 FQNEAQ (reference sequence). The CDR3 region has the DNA TGTGCCAGCAGCTTACGGACAGGGAACTATGGCTACACCTTC. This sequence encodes CASSLRTGNYGYTF.

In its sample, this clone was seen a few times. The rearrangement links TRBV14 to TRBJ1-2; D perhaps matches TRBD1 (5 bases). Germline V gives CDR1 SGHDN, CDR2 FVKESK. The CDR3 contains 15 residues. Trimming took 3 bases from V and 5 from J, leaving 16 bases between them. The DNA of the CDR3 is TGTGCCAGCAGCCATTCCGGGACGGAAATTTATGGCTACACCTTC. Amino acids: CASSHSGTEIYGYTF.

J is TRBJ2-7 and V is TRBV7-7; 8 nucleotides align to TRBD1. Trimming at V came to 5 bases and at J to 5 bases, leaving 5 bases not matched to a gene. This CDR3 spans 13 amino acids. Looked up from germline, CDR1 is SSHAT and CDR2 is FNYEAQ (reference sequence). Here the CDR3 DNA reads TGTGCCAGCAGCAAGGACAGGGAGGACGAGCAGTACTTC. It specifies CASSKDREDEQYF.

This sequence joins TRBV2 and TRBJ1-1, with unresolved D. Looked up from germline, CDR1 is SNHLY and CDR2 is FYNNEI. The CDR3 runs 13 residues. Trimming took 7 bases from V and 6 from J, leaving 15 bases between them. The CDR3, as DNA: TGTGCCAGCAAATCTGGTTTTAAGGCTGAAGCTTTCTTT. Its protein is CASKSGFKAEAFF.

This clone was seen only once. The CDR3 DNA is TGCGCCAGCAGCCGGGACTTGGGGATCGGAGAGCAGTACTTC. Translation: CASSRDLGIGEQYF. This chain links TRBV5-1 with TRBJ2-7; D possibly corresponds to TRBD2 (6 bases). This CDR3 is 14 amino acids long. V gave up 4 bases and J gave up 7 bases, with 18 bases separating them. Germline-derived CDR1 and CDR2 are SGHRS and YFSETQ.

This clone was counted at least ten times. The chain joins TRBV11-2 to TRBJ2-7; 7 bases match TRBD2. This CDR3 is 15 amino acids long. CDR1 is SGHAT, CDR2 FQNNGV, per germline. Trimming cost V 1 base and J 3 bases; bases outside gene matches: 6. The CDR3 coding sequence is TGTGCCAGCAGCTTAGGTGCTAGCGGACACTACGAGCAGTACTTC. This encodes CASSLGASGHYEQYF.

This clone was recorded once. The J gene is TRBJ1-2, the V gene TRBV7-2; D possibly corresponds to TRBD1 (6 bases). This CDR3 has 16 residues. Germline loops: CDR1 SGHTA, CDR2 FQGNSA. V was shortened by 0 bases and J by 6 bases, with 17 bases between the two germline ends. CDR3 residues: CASSLAWLGSGDGYTF. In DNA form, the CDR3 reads TGTGCCAGCAGCTTAGCGTGGTTGGGATCAGGGGATGGCTACACCTTC. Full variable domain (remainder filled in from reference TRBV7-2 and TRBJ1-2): GAGVSQSPSNKVTEKGKDVELRCDPISGHTALYWYRQSLGQGLEFLIYFQGNSAPDKSGLPSDRFSAERTGGSVSTLTIQRTQQEDSAVYLCASSLAWLGSGDGYTFGSGTRLTVV.

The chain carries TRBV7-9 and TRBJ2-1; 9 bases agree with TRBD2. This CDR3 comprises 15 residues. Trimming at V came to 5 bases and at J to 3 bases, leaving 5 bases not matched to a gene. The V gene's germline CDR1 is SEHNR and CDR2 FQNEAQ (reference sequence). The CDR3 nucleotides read TGTGCCAGCAGCCGTAGCGGGAGCCACTACAATGAGCAGTTCTTC. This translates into CASSRSGSHYNEQFF.

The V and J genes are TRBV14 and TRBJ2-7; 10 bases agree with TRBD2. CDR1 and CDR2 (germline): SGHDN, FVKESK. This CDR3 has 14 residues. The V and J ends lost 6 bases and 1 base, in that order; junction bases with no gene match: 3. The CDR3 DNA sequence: TGTGCCAGCAGACCTAGCGGGAGTTCCTACGAGCAGTACTTC. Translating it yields CASRPSGSSYEQYF. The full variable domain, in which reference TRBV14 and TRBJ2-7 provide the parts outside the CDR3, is EAGVTQFPSHSVIEKGQTVTLRCDPISGHDNLYWYRRVMGKEIKFLLHFVKESKQDESGMPNNRFLAERTGGTYSTLKVQPAELEDSGVYFCASRPSGSSYEQYFGPGTRLTVT.